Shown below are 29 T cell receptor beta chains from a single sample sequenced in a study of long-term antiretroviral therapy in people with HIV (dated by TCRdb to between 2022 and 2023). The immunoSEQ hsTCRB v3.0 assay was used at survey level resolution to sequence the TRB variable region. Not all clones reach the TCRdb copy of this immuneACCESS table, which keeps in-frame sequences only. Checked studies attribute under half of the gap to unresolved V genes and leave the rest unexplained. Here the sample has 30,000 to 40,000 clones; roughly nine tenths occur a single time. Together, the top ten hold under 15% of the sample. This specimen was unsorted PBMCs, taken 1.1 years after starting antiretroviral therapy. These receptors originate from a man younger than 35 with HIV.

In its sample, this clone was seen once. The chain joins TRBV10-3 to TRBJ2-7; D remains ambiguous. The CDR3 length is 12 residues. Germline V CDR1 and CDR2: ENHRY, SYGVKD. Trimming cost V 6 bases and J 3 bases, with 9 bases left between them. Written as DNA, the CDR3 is TGTGCCATCAGCGGACGGAGCTACGAGCAGTACTTC. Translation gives CAISGRSYEQYF.

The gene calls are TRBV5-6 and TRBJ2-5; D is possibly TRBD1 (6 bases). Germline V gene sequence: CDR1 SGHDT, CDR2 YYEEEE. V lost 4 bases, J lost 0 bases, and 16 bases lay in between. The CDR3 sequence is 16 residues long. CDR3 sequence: CASSHSGTMYQETQYF. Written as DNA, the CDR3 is TGTGCCAGCAGCCACTCCGGGACAATGTACCAAGAGACCCAGTACTTC. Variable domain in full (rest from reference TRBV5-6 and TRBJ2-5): DAGVTQSPTHLIKTRGQQVTLRCSPKSGHDTVSWYQQALGQGPQFIFQYYEEEERQRGNFPDRFSGHQFPNYSSELNVNALLLGDSALYLCASSHSGTMYQETQYFGPGTRLLVL.

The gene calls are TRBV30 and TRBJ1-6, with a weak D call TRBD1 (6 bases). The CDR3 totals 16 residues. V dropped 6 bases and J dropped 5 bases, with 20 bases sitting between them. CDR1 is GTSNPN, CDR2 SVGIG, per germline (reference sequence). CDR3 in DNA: TGTGCCTGTCAAAAGGAGGGCAGGGGCAATAATTCACCCCTCCACTTT. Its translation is CACQKEGRGNNSPLHF.

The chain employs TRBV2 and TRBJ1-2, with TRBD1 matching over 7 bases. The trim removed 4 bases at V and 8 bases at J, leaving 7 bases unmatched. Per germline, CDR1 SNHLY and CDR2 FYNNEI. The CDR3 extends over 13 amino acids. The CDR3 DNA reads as TGTGCCAGCAGTGCACAGGGGAATGGAGGCTACACCTTC. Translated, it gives CASSAQGNGGYTF.

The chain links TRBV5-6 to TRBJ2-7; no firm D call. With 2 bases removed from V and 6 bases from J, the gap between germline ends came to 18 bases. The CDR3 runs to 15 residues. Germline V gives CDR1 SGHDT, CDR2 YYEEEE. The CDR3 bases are TGTGCCAGCAGCTTAAGGTCCCTAGTGACGGGCGAGCAGTACTTC. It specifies CASSLRSLVTGEQYF.

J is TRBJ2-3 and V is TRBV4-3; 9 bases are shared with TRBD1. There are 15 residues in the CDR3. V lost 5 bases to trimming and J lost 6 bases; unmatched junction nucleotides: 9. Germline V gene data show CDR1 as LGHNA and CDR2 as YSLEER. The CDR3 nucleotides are TGCGCCAGCAGCGATAATCGACAGGGGGTGGATACGCAGTATTTT. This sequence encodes CASSDNRQGVDTQYF.

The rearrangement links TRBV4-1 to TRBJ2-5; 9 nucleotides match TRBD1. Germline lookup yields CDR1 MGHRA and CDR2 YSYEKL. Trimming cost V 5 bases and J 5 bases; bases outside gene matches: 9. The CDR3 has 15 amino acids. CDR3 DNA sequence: TGCGCCAGCAGCGTAAGGACAGGGGACTCGGAGACCCAGTACTTC. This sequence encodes CASSVRTGDSETQYF.

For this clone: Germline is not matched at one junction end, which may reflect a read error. CDR3 coding DNA: TGTGCTAGCAGCACAACAGAAAACACTGAAGCTTTCTTT. Its protein product is CASSTTENTEAFF. The chain employs TRBV7-7 and TRBJ1-1; D call uncertain. Germline CDR1 and CDR2: SSHAT and FNYEAQ (reference sequence). This CDR3 comprises 13 residues.

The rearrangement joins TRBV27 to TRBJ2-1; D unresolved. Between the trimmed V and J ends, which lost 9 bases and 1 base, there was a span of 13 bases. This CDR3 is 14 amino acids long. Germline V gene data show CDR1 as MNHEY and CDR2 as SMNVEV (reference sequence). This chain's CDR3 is CASKTAISYNEQFF. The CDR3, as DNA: TGTGCCAGTAAAACAGCCATTTCCTACAATGAGCAGTTCTTC.

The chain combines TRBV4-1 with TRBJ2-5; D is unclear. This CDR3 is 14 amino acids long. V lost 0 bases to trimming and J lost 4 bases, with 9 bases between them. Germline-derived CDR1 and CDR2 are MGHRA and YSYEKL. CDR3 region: CASSQEGRRETQYF. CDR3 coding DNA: TGCGCCAGCAGCCAAGAAGGACGGAGAGAGACCCAGTACTTC.

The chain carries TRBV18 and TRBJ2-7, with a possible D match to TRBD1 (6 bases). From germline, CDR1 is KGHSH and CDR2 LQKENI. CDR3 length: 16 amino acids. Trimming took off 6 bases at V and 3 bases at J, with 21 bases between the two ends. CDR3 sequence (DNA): TGTGCCAGCTCTAACACCGGGGCAGGGGAGAGCTACGAGCAGTACTTC. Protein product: CASSNTGAGESYEQYF.

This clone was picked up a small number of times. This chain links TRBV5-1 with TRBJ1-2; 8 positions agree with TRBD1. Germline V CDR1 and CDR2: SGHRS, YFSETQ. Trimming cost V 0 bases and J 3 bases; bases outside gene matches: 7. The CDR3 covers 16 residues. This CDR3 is CASSLAAGGEDYGYTF. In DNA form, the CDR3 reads TGCGCCAGCAGCTTGGCGGCAGGGGGCGAAGACTATGGCTACACCTTC.

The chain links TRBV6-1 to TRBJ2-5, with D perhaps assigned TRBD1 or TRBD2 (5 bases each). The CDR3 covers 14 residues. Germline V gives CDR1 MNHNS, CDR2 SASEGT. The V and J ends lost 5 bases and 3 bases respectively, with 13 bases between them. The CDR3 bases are TGTGCCAGCAGTCCCCGGGACGGCAAAGAGACCCAGTACTTC. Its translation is CASSPRDGKETQYF.

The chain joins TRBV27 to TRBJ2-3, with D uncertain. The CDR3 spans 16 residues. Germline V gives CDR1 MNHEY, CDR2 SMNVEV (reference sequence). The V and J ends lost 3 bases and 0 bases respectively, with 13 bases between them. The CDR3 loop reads CASSFASHSSTDTQYF. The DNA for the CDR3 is TGTGCCAGCAGTTTTGCGAGTCATTCTAGCACAGATACGCAGTATTTT.

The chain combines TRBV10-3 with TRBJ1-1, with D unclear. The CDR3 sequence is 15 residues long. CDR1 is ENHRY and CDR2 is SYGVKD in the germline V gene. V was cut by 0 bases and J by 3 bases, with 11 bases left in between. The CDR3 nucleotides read TGTGCCATCAGTGAGTCGTATAGGGAGGACACTGAAGCTTTCTTT. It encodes CAISESYREDTEAFF.

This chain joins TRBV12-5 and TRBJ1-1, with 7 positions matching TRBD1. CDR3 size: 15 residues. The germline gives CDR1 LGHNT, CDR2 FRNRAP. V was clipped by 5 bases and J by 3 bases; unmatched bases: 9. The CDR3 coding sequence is TGTGCTAGTGGTGACAACGAGCAGGGGGACACTGAAGCTTTCTTT. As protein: CASGDNEQGDTEAFF. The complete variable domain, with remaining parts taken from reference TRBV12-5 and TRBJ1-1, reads DARVTQTPRHKVTEMGQEVTMRCQPILGHNTVFWYRQTMMQGLELLAYFRNRAPLDDSGMPKDRFSAEMPDATLATLKIQPSEPRDSAVYFCASGDNEQGDTEAFFGQGTRLTVV.

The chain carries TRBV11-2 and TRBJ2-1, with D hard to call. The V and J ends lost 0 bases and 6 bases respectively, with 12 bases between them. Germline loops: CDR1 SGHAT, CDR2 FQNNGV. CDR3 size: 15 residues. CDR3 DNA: TGTGCCAGCAGCTTAGATTACGGGCTGGTCAATGAGCAGTTCTTC. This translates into CASSLDYGLVNEQFF.

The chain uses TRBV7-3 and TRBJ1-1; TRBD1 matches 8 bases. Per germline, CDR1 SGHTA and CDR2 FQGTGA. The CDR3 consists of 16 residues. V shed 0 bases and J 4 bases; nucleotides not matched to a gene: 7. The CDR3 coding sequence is TGTGCCAGCAGCTTAACGGGTCAGGGGGCAGGCACTGAAGCTTTCTTT. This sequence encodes CASSLTGQGAGTEAFF.

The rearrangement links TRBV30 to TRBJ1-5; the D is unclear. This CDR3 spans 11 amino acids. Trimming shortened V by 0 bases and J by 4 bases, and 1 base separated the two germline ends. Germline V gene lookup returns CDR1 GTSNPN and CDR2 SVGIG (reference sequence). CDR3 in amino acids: CAWSVNQPQHF. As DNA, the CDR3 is TGTGCCTGGAGTGTAAATCAGCCCCAGCATTTT.

CDR3 sequence: CASSLDSWLAGGTYEQYF. CDR3 bases: TGTGCCAGCAGCTTAGATAGTTGGCTAGCAGGAGGTACGTACGAGCAGTACTTC. The gene calls are TRBV11-2 and TRBJ2-7; a possible D gene is TRBD2 (5 bases). The CDR3 loop spans 18 amino acids. From germline, CDR1 is SGHAT and CDR2 FQNNGV. Deletions cut 0 bases from V and 4 bases from J, with 22 bases between.

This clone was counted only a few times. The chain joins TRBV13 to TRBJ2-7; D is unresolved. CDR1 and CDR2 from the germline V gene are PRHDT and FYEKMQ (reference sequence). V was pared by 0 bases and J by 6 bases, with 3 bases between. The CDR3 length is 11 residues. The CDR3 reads CASSLGGEQYF. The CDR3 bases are TGTGCCAGCAGCTTAGGCGGCGAGCAGTACTTC. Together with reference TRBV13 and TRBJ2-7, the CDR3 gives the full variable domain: AAGVIQSPRHLIKEKRETATLKCYPIPRHDTVYWYQQGPGQDPQFLISFYEKMQSDKGSIPDRFSAQQFSDYHSELNMSSLELGDSALYFCASSLGGEQYFGPGTRLTVT.

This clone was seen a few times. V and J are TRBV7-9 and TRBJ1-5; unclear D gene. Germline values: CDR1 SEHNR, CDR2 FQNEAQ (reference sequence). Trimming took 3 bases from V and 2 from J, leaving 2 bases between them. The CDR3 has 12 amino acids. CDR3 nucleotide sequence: TGTGCCAGCAGCTTCGGCAATCAGCCCCAGCATTTT. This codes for CASSFGNQPQHF.

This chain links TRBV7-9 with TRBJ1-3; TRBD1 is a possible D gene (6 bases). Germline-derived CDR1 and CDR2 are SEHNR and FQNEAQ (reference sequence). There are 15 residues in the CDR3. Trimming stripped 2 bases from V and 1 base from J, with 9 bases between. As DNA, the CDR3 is TGTGCCAGCAGCTTACGGGGGGCTTCTGGAAACACCATATATTTT. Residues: CASSLRGASGNTIYF.

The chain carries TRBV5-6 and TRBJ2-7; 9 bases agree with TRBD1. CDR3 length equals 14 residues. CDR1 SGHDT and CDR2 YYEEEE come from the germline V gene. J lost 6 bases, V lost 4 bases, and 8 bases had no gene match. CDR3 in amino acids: CASSHGTGRFEQYF. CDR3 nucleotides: TGTGCCAGCAGCCATGGGACAGGGAGGTTCGAGCAGTACTTC.

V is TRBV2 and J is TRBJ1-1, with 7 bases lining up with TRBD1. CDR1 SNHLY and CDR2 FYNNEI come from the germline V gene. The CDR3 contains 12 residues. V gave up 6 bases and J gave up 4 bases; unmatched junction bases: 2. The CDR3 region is CASREGATEAFF. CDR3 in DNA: TGTGCCAGCAGGGAGGGGGCCACTGAAGCTTTCTTT.

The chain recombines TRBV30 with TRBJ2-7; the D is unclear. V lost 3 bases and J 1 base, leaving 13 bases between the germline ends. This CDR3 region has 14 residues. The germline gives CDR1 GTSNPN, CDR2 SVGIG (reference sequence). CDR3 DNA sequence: TGTGCCTGGAGGTTCACAGATCTATCCTACGAGCAGTACTTC. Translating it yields CAWRFTDLSYEQYF.

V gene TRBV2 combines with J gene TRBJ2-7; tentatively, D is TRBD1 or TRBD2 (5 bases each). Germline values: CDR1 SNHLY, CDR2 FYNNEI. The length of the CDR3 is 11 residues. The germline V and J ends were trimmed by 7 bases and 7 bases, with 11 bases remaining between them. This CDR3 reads CASTGTWEQYF. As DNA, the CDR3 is TGTGCCAGCACGGGGACGTGGGAGCAGTACTTC.

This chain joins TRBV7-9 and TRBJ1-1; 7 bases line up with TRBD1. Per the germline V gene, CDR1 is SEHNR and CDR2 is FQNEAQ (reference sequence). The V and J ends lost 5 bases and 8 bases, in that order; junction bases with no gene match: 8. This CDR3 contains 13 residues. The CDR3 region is CASSDRETVEAFF. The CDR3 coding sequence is TGTGCCAGCAGCGACAGGGAGACTGTGGAAGCTTTCTTT.

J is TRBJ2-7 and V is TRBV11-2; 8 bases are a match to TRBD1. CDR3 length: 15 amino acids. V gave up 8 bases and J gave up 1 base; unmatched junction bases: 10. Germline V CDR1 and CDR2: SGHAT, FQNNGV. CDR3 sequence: CASSGAGGVSYEQYF. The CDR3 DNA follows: TGTGCCAGCTCGGGGGCAGGGGGCGTATCCTACGAGCAGTACTTC.